Below, one TCR beta chain is given with its context. The CDR3 is 12 residues long. V was clipped by 5 bases and J by 5 bases, with 6 bases between them. CDR1 and CDR2 (germline): KGHSH, LQKENI. The PCR had 60 Vbeta and 13 Jbeta primers. The data were produced by immunoSEQ multiplex PCR, yet TCRdb's version contains in-frame clones alone and is incomplete. Of around 53,000 clones in the sample, around 80% are singletons; the top ten hold 2.9%. The sample is drawn from a study of cytomegalovirus exposure and HLA in healthy donors. The receptor's source is a man in his forties or fifties in good health and CMV-seronegative. Source material: PBMCs. The gene calls are TRBV18 and TRBJ1-4; no clear D. CDR3 coding DNA: TGTGCCAGCTCAACAGAAAATGAAAAACTGTTTTTT. Its protein is CASSTENEKLFF.